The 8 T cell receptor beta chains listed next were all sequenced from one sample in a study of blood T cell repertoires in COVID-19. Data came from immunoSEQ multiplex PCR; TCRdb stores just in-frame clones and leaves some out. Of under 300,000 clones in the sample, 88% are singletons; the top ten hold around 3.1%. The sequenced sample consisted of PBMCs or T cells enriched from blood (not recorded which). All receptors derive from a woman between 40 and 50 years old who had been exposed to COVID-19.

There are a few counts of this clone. This chain's CDR3 is CASSSRTGRVGGYTF. DNA of the CDR3: TGTGCCAGCAGTTCCCGGACAGGCCGAGTTGGGGGCTACACCTTC. This rearrangement joins TRBV28 to TRBJ1-2, with 7 bases that match TRBD1. The ends lost 4 bases at V and 8 bases at J; junction bases unmatched: 13. There are 15 residues in the CDR3. Germline V gives CDR1 MDHEN, CDR2 SYDVKM.

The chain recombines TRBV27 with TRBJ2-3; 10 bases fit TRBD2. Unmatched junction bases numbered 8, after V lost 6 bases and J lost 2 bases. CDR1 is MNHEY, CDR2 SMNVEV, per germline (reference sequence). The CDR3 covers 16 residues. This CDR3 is CASRTLAGGHTDTQYF. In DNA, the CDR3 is TGTGCCAGCAGGACATTAGCGGGGGGCCACACAGATACGCAGTATTTT.

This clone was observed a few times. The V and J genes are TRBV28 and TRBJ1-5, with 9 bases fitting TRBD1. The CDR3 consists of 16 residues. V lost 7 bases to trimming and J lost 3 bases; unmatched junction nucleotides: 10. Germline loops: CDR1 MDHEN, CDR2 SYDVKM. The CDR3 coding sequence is TGTGCCAGCAACAGGGGGCCCGCTTTACTCAATCAGCCCCAGCATTTT. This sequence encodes CASNRGPALLNQPQHF.

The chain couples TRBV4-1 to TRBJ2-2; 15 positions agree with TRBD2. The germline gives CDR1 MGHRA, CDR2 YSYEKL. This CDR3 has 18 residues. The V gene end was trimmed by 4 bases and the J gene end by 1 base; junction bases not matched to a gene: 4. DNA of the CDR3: TGCGCCAGCAGCCTGAAGGGACTAGCGGGGGGGAACACCGGGGAGCTGTTTTTT. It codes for CASSLKGLAGGNTGELFF.

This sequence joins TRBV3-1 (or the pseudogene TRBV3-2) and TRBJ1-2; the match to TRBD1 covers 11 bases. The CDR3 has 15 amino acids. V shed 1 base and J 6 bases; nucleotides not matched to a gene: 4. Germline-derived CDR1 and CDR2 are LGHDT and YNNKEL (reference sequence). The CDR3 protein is CASSQALGQGDGYTF. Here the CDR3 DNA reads TGTGCCAGCAGCCAAGCCCTGGGACAGGGGGATGGCTACACCTTC.

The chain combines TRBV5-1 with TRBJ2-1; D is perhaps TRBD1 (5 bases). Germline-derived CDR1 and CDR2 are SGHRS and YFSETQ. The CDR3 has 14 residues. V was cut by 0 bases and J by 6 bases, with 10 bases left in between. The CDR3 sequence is CASSLEAGRNEQFF. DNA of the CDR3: TGCGCCAGCAGCTTGGAGGCAGGGCGCAATGAGCAGTTCTTC. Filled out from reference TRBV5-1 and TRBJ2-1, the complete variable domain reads KAGVTQTPRYLIKTRGQQVTLSCSPISGHRSVSWYQQTPGQGLQFLFEYFSETQRNKGNFPGRFSGRQFSNSRSEMNVSTLELGDSALYLCASSLEAGRNEQFFGPGTRLTVL.

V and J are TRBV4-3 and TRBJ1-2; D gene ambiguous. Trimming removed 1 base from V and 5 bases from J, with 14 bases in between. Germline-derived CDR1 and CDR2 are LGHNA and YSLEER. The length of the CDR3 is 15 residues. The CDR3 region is CASSQASSGMYGYTF. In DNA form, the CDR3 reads TGCGCCAGCAGCCAAGCGTCATCCGGGATGTATGGCTACACCTTC.

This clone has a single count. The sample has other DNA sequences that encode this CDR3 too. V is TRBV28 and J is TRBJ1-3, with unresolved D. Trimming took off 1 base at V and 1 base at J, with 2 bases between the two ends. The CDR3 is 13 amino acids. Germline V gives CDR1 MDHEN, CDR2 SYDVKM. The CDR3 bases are TGTGCCAGCAGTTTATCATCTGGAAACACCATATATTTT. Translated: CASSLSSGNTIYF.